The rows below give T cell receptor beta chains drawn from one sample of a study of T-cell reconstitution after alpha-beta-depleted transplantation in children. A single record per CDR3 protein comes from TCRdb applying MiXCR to the PCR reads. The sample lists under 350,000 distinct CDR3 sequences; 9.9% were seen once. The sample consisted of PBMCs from the stem cell graft donor, taken from the stem cell graft. Source of these receptors: a human donor who donated a stem cell graft to a child with SCID. The CDR3 runs from the conserved cysteine through the conserved F or W. A D gene is named only where the DNA matches it firmly. The size field is filled for only some rows; it gives once, few, many or a size class.

v_gene: TRBV5-6; abundance: few; d_gene: .; j_gene: TRBJ2-1; CDR3aa: CASSLESGLGLNEQFF; CDR3nt: TGTGCCAGCAGCTTGGAGTCGGGGCTGGGTTTGAATGAGCAGTTCTTC
v_gene: TRBV12-3/TRBV12-4; abundance: many; d_gene: TRBD1; j_gene: TRBJ2-7; CDR3aa: CASSQTGGSYEQYF; CDR3nt: TGTGCCAGCAGTCAAACAGGGGGCTCCTACGAGCAGTACTTC
v_gene: TRBV11-2; abundance: .; d_gene: .; j_gene: TRBJ2-3; CDR3aa: CASSLDGWRPTDTQYF; CDR3nt: TGTGCCAGCAGCTTAGACGGCTGGAGGCCCACAGATACGCAGTATTTT
v_gene: TRBV6-2/TRBV6-3; abundance: few; d_gene: TRBD1; j_gene: TRBJ1-5; CDR3aa: CASRQGVGGQPQHF; CDR3nt: TGTGCCAGCCGGCAGGGGGTTGGGGGGCAGCCCCAGCATTTT
v_gene: TRBV20-1; abundance: few; d_gene: TRBD1; j_gene: TRBJ2-7; CDR3aa: CSAQTGTYEQYF; CDR3nt: TGCAGTGCACAGACAGGGACCTACGAGCAGTACTTC
v_gene: TRBV10-3; abundance: many; d_gene: .; j_gene: TRBJ1-4; CDR3aa: CAISEADSTANEKLFF; CDR3nt: TGTGCCATCAGTGAGGCAGACAGCACCGCTAATGAAAAACTGTTTTTT
v_gene: TRBV27; abundance: many; d_gene: TRBD1; j_gene: TRBJ2-7; CDR3aa: CASSLGQVNEQYF; CDR3nt: TGTGCCAGCAGTTTGGGACAGGTTAACGAGCAGTACTTC
v_gene: TRBV18; abundance: few; d_gene: .; j_gene: TRBJ2-1; CDR3aa: CASSPDRTSYNEQFF; CDR3nt: TGTGCCAGCTCCCCCGACAGAACCTCCTACAATGAGCAGTTCTTC
v_gene: TRBV6-2/TRBV6-3; abundance: .; d_gene: TRBD1; j_gene: TRBJ2-1; CDR3aa: CASSYPGTGRFNEQFF; CDR3nt: TGTGCCAGCAGTTACCCCGGGACAGGGAGGTTCAATGAGCAGTTCTTC
v_gene: TRBV6-5; abundance: few; d_gene: .; j_gene: TRBJ1-1; CDR3aa: CASSYGFGNTEAFF; CDR3nt: TGTGCCAGCAGTTACGGGTTCGGGAACACTGAAGCTTTCTTT
v_gene: TRBV25-1; abundance: .; d_gene: .; j_gene: TRBJ2-7; CDR3aa: CASSDSRDHEQYF; CDR3nt: TGTGCCAGCAGTGACAGCAGGGACCACGAGCAGTACTTC
v_gene: TRBV29-1; abundance: .; d_gene: TRBD2; j_gene: TRBJ2-1; CDR3aa: CSGNSGGINNEQFF; CDR3nt: TGCAGCGGAAATAGCGGGGGGATTAACAATGAGCAGTTCTTC
v_gene: TRBV5-6; abundance: .; d_gene: TRBD1; j_gene: TRBJ2-1; CDR3aa: CASSLGQGARDEQFF; CDR3nt: TGTGCCAGCAGCTTGGGACAGGGGGCGCGCGATGAGCAGTTCTTC
v_gene: TRBV12-3/TRBV12-4; abundance: .; d_gene: .; j_gene: TRBJ2-3; CDR3aa: CASSLSGYTDTQYF; CDR3nt: TGTGCCAGCAGTTTATCTGGTTACACAGATACGCAGTATTTT
v_gene: TRBV3-1; abundance: .; d_gene: .; j_gene: TRBJ2-1; CDR3aa: CASTPGDEQFF; CDR3nt: TGTGCCAGCACCCCGGGGGATGAGCAGTTCTTC
v_gene: TRBV5-1; abundance: .; d_gene: .; j_gene: TRBJ1-5; CDR3aa: CASSLDRADNQPQHF; CDR3nt: TGCGCCAGCAGCTTGGACAGGGCGGACAATCAGCCCCAGCATTTT
v_gene: TRBV12-3/TRBV12-4; abundance: .; d_gene: .; j_gene: TRBJ1-2; CDR3aa: CASSSSMQGRNYGYTF; CDR3nt: TGTGCCAGCAGTTCCTCGATGCAGGGAAGGAACTATGGCTACACCTTC
v_gene: TRBV12-3/TRBV12-4; abundance: .; d_gene: .; j_gene: TRBJ2-1; CDR3aa: CASSFAWGASYNEQFF; CDR3nt: TGTGCCAGCAGTTTCGCTTGGGGGGCCTCCTACAATGAGCAGTTCTTC
v_gene: TRBV20-1; abundance: few; d_gene: TRBD1; j_gene: TRBJ2-4; CDR3aa: CSAATGAPKNIQYF; CDR3nt: TGCAGTGCCGCCACAGGGGCCCCCAAAAACATTCAGTACTTC